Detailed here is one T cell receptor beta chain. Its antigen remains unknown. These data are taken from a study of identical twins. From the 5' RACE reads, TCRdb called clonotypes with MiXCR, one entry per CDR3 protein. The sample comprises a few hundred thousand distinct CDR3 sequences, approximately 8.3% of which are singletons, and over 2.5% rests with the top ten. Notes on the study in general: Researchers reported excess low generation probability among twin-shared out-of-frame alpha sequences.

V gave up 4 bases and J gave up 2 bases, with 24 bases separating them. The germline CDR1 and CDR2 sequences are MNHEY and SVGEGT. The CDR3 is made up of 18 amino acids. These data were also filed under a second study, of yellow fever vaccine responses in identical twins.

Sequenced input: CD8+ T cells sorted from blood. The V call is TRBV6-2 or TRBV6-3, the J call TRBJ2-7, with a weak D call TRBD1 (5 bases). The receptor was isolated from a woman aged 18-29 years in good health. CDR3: CASSSVQGSLQSTYEQYF. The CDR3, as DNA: TGTGCCAGCAGTTCAGTCCAGGGCTCCCTCCAATCCACCTACGAGCAGTACTTC.